The entry below gives a single T cell receptor beta chain sequence along with its context. Its matching antigen is unknown. Mismatch with germline at one junction end may stem from a read error. The PCR employed 60 Vbeta primers together with 13 Jbeta primers. The repertoire was sequenced with immunoSEQ multiplex PCR; TCRdb's copy has only in-frame clones and lacks some. The table gives over 50,000 clones; the top ten clones make up approximately 10% of it. CDR3 length equals 14 residues. CDR1 is SNHLY, CDR2 FYNNEI, per germline. The data were obtained in a study of cytomegalovirus exposure and HLA in healthy donors. These donors, healthy bone marrow donors, were studied. Study-level points and caveats: In a later analysis, V- and J-gene trimming of beta chains associated with a DCLRE1C missense variant, replicated independently. The investigators catalogued 164 TCR beta chains as cytomegalovirus-associated.

The genes are TRBV2 and TRBJ2-5; TRBD1 matches at 7 bases. The sequenced sample was PBMCs. The clonotype comes from a man aged 50 to 59 in good health and CMV-seropositive. The CDR3 region is CASRQGPLQENQYF. The DNA for the CDR3 is TGTGCCAGCAGACAGGGGCCCCTCCAAGAGAACCAGTACTTC.